This T cell receptor (beta chain) is drawn from a study of blood T cell repertoires in COVID-19. In the study overall: The United States, Italy and Spain supplied acute and convalescent COVID-19 samples.

Authors' analysis steps: Amplification of reference gene primers was used by the study to estimate nucleated cell counts. The table came from immunoSEQ multiplex PCR; TCRdb's copy has only in-frame clones and leaves some out. That table gives V, J and clone size, and the DNA gave D and trimming. The table has roughly 220,000 clones, around 87% seen once; the top ten hold 9.5% to 13%. Sequencing was done on a sample of peripheral blood. This TCR was sampled from a woman in her forties or fifties with COVID-19, enrolled during active disease.

CDR3 DNA: TGTGCCAGCAGCGTTGACCCCCGCGGCCCAGATACGCAGTATTTT. The encoded protein is CASSVDPRGPDTQYF. The rearrangement uses TRBV9 and TRBJ2-3; D ambiguous. Germline CDR1 SGDLS, CDR2 YYNGEE. The length of the CDR3 is 15 residues. V was shortened by 2 bases and J by 4 bases, with 14 bases between the two germline ends.